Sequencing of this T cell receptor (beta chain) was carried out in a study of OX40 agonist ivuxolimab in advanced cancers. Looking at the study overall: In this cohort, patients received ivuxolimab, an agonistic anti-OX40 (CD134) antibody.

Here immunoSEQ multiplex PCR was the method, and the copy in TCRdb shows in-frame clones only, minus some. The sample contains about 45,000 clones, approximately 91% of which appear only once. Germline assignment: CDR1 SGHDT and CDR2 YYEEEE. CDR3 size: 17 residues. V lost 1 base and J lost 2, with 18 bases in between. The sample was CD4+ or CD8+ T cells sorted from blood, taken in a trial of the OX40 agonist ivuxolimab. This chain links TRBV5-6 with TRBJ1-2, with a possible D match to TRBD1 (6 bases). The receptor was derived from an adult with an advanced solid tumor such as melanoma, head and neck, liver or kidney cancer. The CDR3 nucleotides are TGTGCCAGCAGCTTGCCTTTTTTACAGGGTATAAACTATGGCTACACCTTC. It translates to CASSLPFLQGINYGYTF. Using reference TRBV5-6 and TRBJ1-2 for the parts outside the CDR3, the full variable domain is DAGVTQSPTHLIKTRGQQVTLRCSPKSGHDTVSWYQQALGQGPQFIFQYYEEEERQRGNFPDRFSGHQFPNYSSELNVNALLLGDSALYLCASSLPFLQGINYGYTFGSGTRLTVV.